Shown below are 16 T cell receptor beta chains from a single sample sequenced in a study of Ad26.COV2.S vaccination and SARS-CoV-2 variants. Measured with immunoSEQ multiplex PCR; TCRdb has only the in-frame clones, and not every one. The table lists roughly 420,000 clones, roughly 87% of them singletons. The treatment denotes: 15 to 20 received Ad26.COV2.S at low or high dose, single or two shots; several received placebo; per-sample allocation not given. On day 63 after the first injection, vaccine and placebo recipients gave samples. The input for sequencing was peripheral blood, taken in a trial of Ad26.COV2.S vaccine versus placebo. The receptors derive from a person aged 18-60 years who received the Ad26.COV2.S COVID-19 vaccine or a placebo.

The chain combines TRBV11-3 with TRBJ2-5; D might be TRBD1 (7 bases). CDR3 length: 17 residues. From germline, CDR1 is SGHNT and CDR2 YENEEA. With 3 bases removed from V and 8 bases from J, the gap between germline ends came to 25 bases. The CDR3 loop reads CASSFRGDSAKSGTQYF. The CDR3 DNA is TGTGCCAGCAGCTTTAGGGGGGACAGCGCGAAATCGGGAACCCAGTACTTC.

This clone was observed a single time. The J gene is TRBJ2-2, the V gene TRBV9; tentatively, D is TRBD2 (7 bases). Trimming took 1 base from V and 4 from J, leaving 14 bases between them. The germline V gene encodes CDR1 SGDLS and CDR2 YYNGEE. The CDR3 contains 16 residues. CDR3 region: CASSVRGAVGTGELFF. The CDR3 nucleotides read TGTGCCAGCAGCGTACGGGGGGCAGTGGGCACCGGGGAGCTGTTTTTT. The full variable domain, completed using reference TRBV9 and TRBJ2-2, is DSGVTQTPKHLITATGQRVTLRCSPRSGDLSVYWYQQSLDQGLQFLIQYYNGEERAKGNILERFSAQQFPDLHSELNLSSLELGDSALYFCASSVRGAVGTGELFFGEGSRLTVL.

The V and J genes are TRBV10-3 and TRBJ1-6; D is unresolved. Germline loops: CDR1 ENHRY, CDR2 SYGVKD. V was shortened by 6 bases and J by 5 bases, with 5 bases between the two germline ends. This CDR3 comprises 12 residues. The chain's CDR3 is CAIRADNSPLHF. CDR3 in DNA: TGTGCCATCAGGGCAGATAATTCACCCCTCCACTTT.

V is TRBV3-1 (or the pseudogene TRBV3-2) and J is TRBJ2-1, with 9 bases lining up with TRBD1. This CDR3 region has 16 residues. V was clipped by 7 bases and J by 12 bases; unmatched bases: 19. The germline V gene has CDR1 LGHDT and CDR2 YNNKEL (reference sequence). The CDR3: CASTLTPQGAGIGQFF. The CDR3 DNA reads TGTGCCAGCACCTTAACGCCACAGGGGGCGGGTATTGGGCAGTTCTTC.

V gene TRBV7-6 combines with J gene TRBJ1-5; D unresolved. This CDR3 has 15 amino acids. The germline V and J ends were trimmed by 1 base and 2 bases, with 9 bases remaining between them. Looked up from germline, CDR1 is SGHVS and CDR2 is FNYEAQ. CDR3 sequence: CASSLVGEGNQPQHF. Here the CDR3 DNA reads TGTGCCAGCAGCTTAGTAGGAGAGGGCAATCAGCCCCAGCATTTT.

V usage is TRBV30 and J usage is TRBJ2-1; D ambiguous. Trimming took off 5 bases at V and 5 bases at J, with 10 bases between the two ends. The CDR3 has 12 residues. Germline CDR1 GTSNPN, CDR2 SVGIG (reference sequence). The CDR3 nucleotides read TGTGCCTGGCGTAGTCGCCACAATGAGCAGTTCTTC. It is translated as CAWRSRHNEQFF.

This chain links TRBV28 with TRBJ1-3, with D perhaps TRBD1 (5 bases). Germline lookup yields CDR1 MDHEN and CDR2 SYDVKM. The ends were cut back, 6 bases at V and 4 bases at J, with 19 bases in the middle. The CDR3 totals 16 residues. This CDR3 reads CASSAGLGARGNTIYF. The CDR3 DNA sequence: TGTGCCAGCAGCGCCGGACTCGGGGCGCGAGGAAACACCATATATTTT.

The genes are TRBV6-6 and TRBJ2-1; no firm D call. Per germline, CDR1 MNHNY and CDR2 SVGAGI (reference sequence). This CDR3 is 10 amino acids long. The ends were cut back, 6 bases at V and 14 bases at J, with 11 bases in the middle. For the CDR3, the DNA is TGTGCCAGCAGGGGAAGTCAGGAGTTCTTC. It encodes CASRGSQEFF.

This chain links TRBV7-3 with TRBJ2-7; D unresolved. This CDR3 spans 12 amino acids. The V and J ends lost 4 bases and 2 bases respectively, with 6 bases between them. The germline CDR1 and CDR2 sequences are SGHTA and FQGTGA. The CDR3 DNA sequence: TGTGCCAGCAGCTCTTACACCTACGAGCAGTACTTC. It specifies CASSSYTYEQYF.

The rearrangement uses TRBV30 and TRBJ1-6; weak D call: TRBD1 (5 bases). The CDR3 consists of 13 residues. Germline CDR1 GTSNPN, CDR2 SVGIG (reference sequence). Trimming shortened V by 6 bases and J by 7 bases, and 13 bases separated the two germline ends. The CDR3 region is CACLGTGNSPLHF. Here the CDR3 DNA reads TGTGCCTGCCTAGGAACAGGAAATTCACCCCTCCACTTT.

The V gene is TRBV9, the J gene TRBJ2-7; D unclear. The V end lost 4 bases, the J end lost 4 bases, and 18 bases lay between the germline ends. The CDR3 consists of 15 residues. Germline lookup yields CDR1 SGDLS and CDR2 YYNGEE. CDR3 sequence: CASSPRMDLTYEQYF. CDR3 sequence (DNA): TGTGCCAGCAGCCCCCGGATGGATTTGACTTACGAGCAGTACTTC.

This clone was observed a single time. CDR3 in amino acids: CASSVALGGSGRWSTGELFF. CDR3 coding DNA: TGTGCCAGCAGCGTAGCTCTAGGTGGTAGCGGGAGGTGGAGCACCGGGGAGCTGTTTTTT. The rearrangement uses TRBV9 and TRBJ2-2; 10 nucleotides agree with TRBD2. The germline V gene has CDR1 SGDLS and CDR2 YYNGEE. J was trimmed by 4 bases and V by 0 bases; bases with no gene match: 15. This CDR3 is 20 amino acids long.

The V and J genes are TRBV11-3 and TRBJ2-4; D assignment may be TRBD1 or TRBD2 (5 bases each). Germline assignment: CDR1 SGHNT and CDR2 YENEEA. Trimming shortened V by 2 bases and J by 8 bases, and 13 bases separated the two germline ends. The length of the CDR3 is 14 residues. The CDR3 spells CASSLSLQEDIQYF. The CDR3 DNA is TGTGCCAGCAGCTTAAGTCTACAGGAGGACATTCAGTACTTC.

This chain joins TRBV7-8 and TRBJ2-7; a weak D match, TRBD2 (5 bases). Per the germline V gene, CDR1 is SGHVS and CDR2 is FQNEAQ. V lost 0 bases to trimming and J lost 6 bases, with 12 bases between them. The CDR3 extends over 14 amino acids. The CDR3 loop reads CASSLAALGGEQYV. The DNA of the CDR3 is TGTGCCAGCAGCTTAGCGGCTCTTGGAGGCGAGCAGTACGTC.

This clone has more than one count but fewer than ten. The chain recombines TRBV7-6 with TRBJ2-7; a possible D gene is TRBD1 (6 bases). The V end was cut by 4 bases, the J end by 6 bases, with 22 bases between. The CDR3 is 16 residues long. Germline V lookup: CDR1 SGHVS, CDR2 FNYEAQ. The CDR3 DNA sequence: TGTGCCAGCAGCTCGCTCGGGACGGCCGCCAGGGGCGAGCAGTACTTC. Translating it yields CASSSLGTAARGEQYF.

V and J are TRBV4-2 and TRBJ1-4; D is uncertain. Trimming stripped 0 bases from V and 6 bases from J, with 8 bases between. The CDR3 is 14 amino acids. Germline V CDR1 and CDR2: LGHNA, YNFKEQ. CDR3 coding DNA: TGTGCCAGCAGCCAAGAGTTTTTGGATGAAAAACTGTTTTTT. Translated: CASSQEFLDEKLFF.